This T cell receptor (beta chain) was captured by sequencing in a study of cytomegalovirus exposure and HLA in healthy donors. Study-wide findings and caveats: Sequencing artifact likely explains a cluster of highly shared sequence variants.

Trimming at V came to 4 bases and at J to 3 bases, leaving 8 bases not matched to a gene. CDR3 length equals 15 residues. Germline V lookup: CDR1 SGDLS, CDR2 YYNGEE. The study ran its PCR with 60 Vbeta and 13 Jbeta primers. The assay was immunoSEQ multiplex PCR, and TCRdb's table has in-frame clones only and misses some. This sample has about 130,000 clones, with 65% to 80% found just once. On this clone: No antigen is known for it.

This chain joins TRBV9 and TRBJ2-7; 9 nucleotides match TRBD1. This sequence originates from a woman aged 40 to 50 in good health and CMV-seronegative. Material: PBMCs. For the CDR3, the DNA is TGTGCCAGCAGCTTCAGGACAGGGGACTTCTACGAGCAGTACTTC. As protein: CASSFRTGDFYEQYF. Combining the CDR3 with reference TRBV9 and TRBJ2-7 gives the whole variable domain DSGVTQTPKHLITATGQRVTLRCSPRSGDLSVYWYQQSLDQGLQFLIQYYNGEERAKGNILERFSAQQFPDLHSELNLSSLELGDSALYFCASSFRTGDFYEQYFGPGTRLTVT.